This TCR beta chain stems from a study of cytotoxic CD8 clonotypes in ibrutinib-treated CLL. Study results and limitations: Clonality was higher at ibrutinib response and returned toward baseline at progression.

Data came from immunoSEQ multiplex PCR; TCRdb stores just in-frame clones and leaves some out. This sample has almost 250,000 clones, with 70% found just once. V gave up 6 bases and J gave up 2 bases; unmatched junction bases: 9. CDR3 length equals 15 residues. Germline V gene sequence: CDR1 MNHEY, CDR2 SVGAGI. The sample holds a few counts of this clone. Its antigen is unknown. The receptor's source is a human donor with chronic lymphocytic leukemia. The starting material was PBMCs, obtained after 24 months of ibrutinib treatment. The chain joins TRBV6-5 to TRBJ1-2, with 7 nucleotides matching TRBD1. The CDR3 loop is CASRATGAKNYGYTF. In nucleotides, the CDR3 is TGTGCCAGCAGGGCCACAGGGGCCAAAAACTATGGCTACACCTTC.